Below, one TCR beta chain is given with its context. Its antigen remains undetermined. It has no much larger one-base neighbor in the sample; base qualities were not kept. The library relied on the immunoSEQ multiplex PCR assay. For the multiplex PCR, a mixture combining 60 forward primers for TCR Vbeta segments and 13 reverse primers for TCR Jbeta segments was used. The CDR3 region of rearranged TCR beta genes was amplified from genomic DNA by a multiplex PCR assay. Amplified TCR beta libraries were sequenced as 87-base-pair reads on the Illumina HiSeq System. Per the authors' processing: A later analysis tallied roughly 78 million unique TCR beta chains across the approximately 670 repertoires, and approximately 9.9 million of those chains were shared by two or more donors. A nearest-neighbor algorithm error-corrected the raw reads and collapsed the reads into unique sequences, merging closely related sequences to remove PCR and sequencing errors. Alignment of CDR3 sequences to IMGT reference sequences was used to assign V, D and J gene segments. For a sequence to be retained, a match of at least six nucleotides was required to both a V gene segment and a J gene segment. Rearrangements were called productive when the CDR3 lacked stop codons and stayed in frame with V and J; all others were non-productive. CDR3 was defined according to IMGT convention as the region running from the second conserved V-encoded cysteine to the conserved J-encoded phenylalanine. In an earlier analysis of more than 550 of the donors, sequences lacking an unambiguous match to a single V gene segment were excluded. In an earlier analysis of about 590 of the donors, a V segment was called functional when productive rearrangements were above 56.7%, and segregating when the standard deviation between donors exceeded 5%. To diagnose cytomegalovirus status from the catalog of TCR beta chain sequences, a statistical classification framework was built. In a later analysis, V and J genes were assigned by comparing TCR nucleotide sequences against IMGT/GENE-DB human TR gene sequences. In a later analysis, CDR3 sequences and most-parsimonious VDJ recombination scenarios were assigned using the TCRdist pipeline. A later analysis defined each TCR beta chain by its CDR3 amino acid sequence plus V-gene family, and excluded reads lacking a unique V-gene family. To address suspected cross-contamination and a sequencing artifact, a later analysis removed 450 to 700 highly shared, low-generation-probability nucleotide sequences. In a later analysis, a clonal expansion index was calculated for each public chain from normalized within-repertoire ranks of inferred template counts. Generation probabilities in a later analysis came from a VDJ recombination model fitted to out-of-frame rearrangements, and those results were checked against IGoR. In a later analysis, hypergeometric tests were used to score TCR-TCR, TCR-HLA and TCR-CMV co-occurrence, with a repertoire-size bias correction applied to TCR pairs. In a later analysis, false discovery rates were estimated by permuting HLA or CMV assignments 20 times. In a later analysis, co-occurring TCRs were grouped with DBSCAN, and TCRdist sequence similarity was added when clustering was performed within HLA-allele-positive subsets. Repertoires with fewer than 30,000 or more than 120,000 public chains, plus five repertoires with anomalous nucleotide sharing, were excluded from co-occurrence clustering. TCRdb stores this immuneACCESS table with in-frame sequences only. Part of the clones is absent; in the studies checked, under half of the shortfall reflects unresolved V genes, and no reason is known for the rest. That table furnishes V, J and clone size, whereas the DNA furnished D and trimming. Counted in this sample were 120,000 to 150,000 clones; roughly four fifths of them appeared once. Of the sample, approximately 1.5% falls within the top ten clones.

The cohort consisted of hundreds of healthy bone marrow donors. At the time of sampling, every cohort member was nominally healthy, though immune exposures that went unrecorded were likely present. The donor was CMV seronegative and belonged to the group of over 300 seronegative cohort members. Every donor gave a peripheral blood sample, and the peripheral blood mononuclear cells from that sample were used for TCR beta sequencing. The Qiagen DNeasy Blood Extraction Kit was used to extract genomic DNA from the blood cell samples. Between the V and J ends, shortened by 5 bases and 0 bases respectively, the junction contains 10 bases. Reading from cysteine to phenylalanine, the CDR3 counts 14 amino acids. The retained sequence is limited to the CDR3, 42 bases, with the frame set at the first base. CDR1 SGHAT and CDR2 FQNNGV are derived from the germline V gene. The data were taken from a study of cytomegalovirus exposure and HLA in healthy donors (dated by TCRdb to between 2016 and 2019). Broadly, across the study: An earlier analysis of several hundred of the donors reported around 280 Gb of sequence data and around 120 million unique TCR beta sequences obtained from some 170 million T cells. An early release covering just under 650 HLA-typed donors comprised about 320 gigabases of sequencing data and 85 million or so unique TCR sequences. Of the roughly 400 genotyped donors, 81% fell in the genetic ancestry cluster associated with self-reported Caucasian donors. The aim of the study was to test whether cataloging public T cell receptors could identify signatures of past pathogen exposure. The study used immunosequencing to profile the T cell repertoires of 666 subjects and linked those repertoires to cytomegalovirus serostatus. A separate validation cohort of 100 to 150 different subjects was used in addition to the approximately 700-subject first cohort. The study combined high-throughput TCR immunosequencing, statistical association of individual TCRs with disease status, and machine learning to predict cytomegalovirus infection status. A later analysis re-examined previously published TCR beta repertoires from about 670 donors and added high-resolution HLA genotyping to investigate patterns of TCR occurrence. Rather than using new phenotypic data, the later analysis identified candidate immune exposures from TCR beta sequences and from how often those sequences occurred across donors. In an earlier analysis of 587 of the donors, high-throughput TCR beta sequencing was used to judge whether each TCR beta V gene segment behaved as functional or pseudogenic. Donor age, sex, ethnicity and CMV serostatus were collected together with the repertoire data. In a later genetic analysis, genome-wide SNP genotypes for about 55% of the roughly 700 donors were used, and that subset was treated as a discovery cohort. Every discovery cohort repertoire had been produced on one sequencing platform. HLA typing covered class I and class II loci at four-digit resolution. Typing coverage differed by locus: A, B, C, DRB1 and DQB1 were typed in roughly 620-630 donors, DQA1 in roughly 500, DPA1 in 600 to 610, and DPB1 in about 450. Five DR-DQ haplotypes were treated as single units for association and clustering because of strong linkage in the cohort. Across 300 to 500 genotyped donors of the cohort, an average of about 250,000 unique TCR beta nucleotide sequences per donor were sequenced, and around 20% of those sequences were non-productive. Overall study results and their limits: Because counts were too low, seventeen rarely observed V segments, including chromosome 9 orphons, were excluded from the earlier analysis of under 650 of the donors. A few of the identified cytomegalovirus-associated TCR beta chains were confirmed in vitro to be specific for cytomegalovirus antigens. While some public TCRs were present in many individuals, most TCR sequences turned up only very rarely across donors. A later analysis found that TCR association rates varied across HLA loci, with DRB1 alleles showing the most associated TCRs and HLA-C alleles the fewest. Cytomegalovirus status was reported to be diagnosed by the classifier with high specificity and sensitivity in both the original and validation cohorts. In a later analysis, HLA-associated TCR beta chains were found to be more clonally expanded and to have lower generation probabilities than equally common non-associated chains. A later analysis associated about 17,000 TCR beta sequences with specific HLA alleles at a false discovery rate of 0.05. A total of fewer than 200 TCR beta chains were listed by the study as associated with cytomegalovirus. Because the 87-base-pair reads could not distinguish some IMGT-functional V segments, including TRBV6-2 and TRBV6-3, those segments were excluded. An earlier analysis of approximately 570 of the donors showed that most TCR beta V segments appeared in productive rearrangements either about 87% or about 30% of the time, which broadly matched IMGT annotations. The sequencing pipeline was judged likely to have produced a cluster of highly shared sequence variants as a technical artifact. Linkage disequilibrium might explain the correlated functional status among segregating V segments, but an unknown experimental factor could not be ruled out. According to a later analysis, parvovirus B19, influenza, CMV and Epstein-Barr virus appeared linked to several top co-occurrence clusters. V-gene and J-gene trimming of TCR beta chains was associated with a missense DCLRE1C variant in a later genetic analysis, and the association was replicated in an independent cohort. The cohort was sequenced for TCR beta chains only, and without alpha or paired-chain data the features that could be detected were limited. A further reported finding was that TCR beta sequences accurately predicted the HLA-A and HLA-B alleles for most subjects in the first cohort. It was suggested by the authors that the approach could potentially be generalized to other disease states and immunological phenotypes. In a later analysis, most CMV-associated TCR beta chains were found to appear HLA-restricted, with HLA associations seemingly driven largely by CMV exposure. CMV serostatus was the only immune exposure information available for the cohort. When HLA alleles, especially DR and DQ, strongly co-occurred, TCR associations were difficult to assign to individual alleles. According to a later genetic analysis, donors in an Asian-associated ancestry cluster had fewer N-insertions in productive TCRs than the approximately 630-donor mean. Sequencing depth was assumed to be roughly uniform across donors in the presence/absence analyses, though that assumption may not hold. Because some donors lacked HLA typing at each locus, the association tests relied only on the typed subset.

The chain uses TRBV11-2 and TRBJ1-1; no confident D gene assignment can be made. The sequence came from a female donor in good health and CMV-seronegative. The sequenced material came from PBMCs. The CDR3 is CASSLRVMNTEAFF. Read as DNA, the sequence is TGTGCCAGCAGCCTGAGGGTTATGAACACTGAAGCTTTCTTT.